What follows describes a single T cell receptor beta chain. This sample is part of a study of shared clonotypes between healthy human individuals. Generated by immunoSEQ multiplex PCR, the TCRdb table keeps only in-frame clones and is missing some. The sample records roughly 530,000 clones, about 95% being singletons. V was shortened by 3 bases and J by 2 bases, with 7 bases between the two germline ends. Germline CDR1 and CDR2: MDHEN and SYDVKM. The CDR3 runs to 13 residues. The V gene is TRBV28, the J gene TRBJ1-2; D uncertain. The specimen sequenced was naive CD4+ T cells sorted from blood. Stated subset: CD45RA+ positively selected. The receptor was isolated from a woman aged 25 to 39 in good health. CDR3 nucleotides: TGTGCCAGCAGTTTGAGCGGGAACTATGGCTACACCTTC. Translation gives CASSLSGNYGYTF.